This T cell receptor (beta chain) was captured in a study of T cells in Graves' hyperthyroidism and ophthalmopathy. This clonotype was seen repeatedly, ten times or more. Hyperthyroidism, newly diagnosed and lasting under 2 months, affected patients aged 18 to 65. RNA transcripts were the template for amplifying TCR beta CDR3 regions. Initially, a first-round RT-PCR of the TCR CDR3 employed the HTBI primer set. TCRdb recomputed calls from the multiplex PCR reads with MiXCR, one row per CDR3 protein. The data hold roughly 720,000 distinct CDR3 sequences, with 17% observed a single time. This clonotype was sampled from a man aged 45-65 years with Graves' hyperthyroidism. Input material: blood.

CDR3 protein: CASWRPGTNEKLFF. CDR3 DNA: TGTGCCAGCTGGAGGCCAGGGACTAATGAAAAACTGTTTTTT. J is TRBJ1-4 and V is TRBV27; TRBD1 might be the D (5 bases). Germline CDR1 reads MNHEY; CDR2 reads SMNVEV (reference sequence). Trimming removed 8 bases from V and 2 bases from J, with 12 bases in between. CDR3 size: 14 residues.